This is a list of T cell receptor beta chains from one sample in a study of graft-versus-host responses after intestinal transplantation. Clones were read by immunoSEQ multiplex PCR, and TCRdb kept only the in-frame ones, dropping some. The sample contains about 20,000 clones, 40% to 55% of which appear only once. The source material was alloreactive CD4+ T cells from a mixed lymphocyte reaction culture, sampled before intestinal transplant. These receptors came from a human patient who received an intestinal transplant. Both conserved end residues are part of each CDR3. Fields, in order: clone size, J gene, V gene, D gene, CDR3 protein, CDR3 DNA. The D gene is left open where the match is weak. A row's size may be missing; if present it is once, few, many or a size class.

NA,TRBJ2-4,TRBV25-1,NA,CASRGSPGLAKNIQYF,TGTGCCAGCAGGGGTAGTCCAGGTCTAGCCAAAAACATTCAGTACTTC
NA,TRBJ2-3,TRBV5-1,TRBD2,CASSSRRLAASTDTQYF,TGCGCCAGCAGCTCGAGAAGACTAGCGGCGAGCACAGATACGCAGTATTTT
NA,TRBJ2-5,TRBV9,TRBD2,CASSVLSGGAVETQYF,TGTGCCAGCAGCGTACTTAGCGGGGGGGCCGTGGAGACCCAGTACTTC
NA,TRBJ1-5,TRBV19,TRBD1,CASSPDRGLGQPQHF,TGTGCCAGTAGCCCGGACAGGGGGCTGGGTCAGCCCCAGCATTTT
NA,TRBJ2-7,TRBV2,NA,CASSEGASPYYEQYF,TGTGCCAGCAGTGAGGGGGCGTCCCCCTACTACGAGCAGTACTTC
NA,TRBJ2-1,TRBV6-5,TRBD2,CASRPGLAGYNEQFF,TGTGCCAGCAGGCCGGGACTAGCGGGGTACAATGAGCAGTTCTTC
NA,TRBJ2-7,TRBV6-1,NA,CASSVVAGGLSYEQYF,TGTGCCAGCAGTGTAGTGGCCGGGGGGCTGTCCTACGAGCAGTACTTC
once,TRBJ2-7,TRBV5-1,NA,CASSLETVGEQYF,TGCGCCAGCAGCTTGGAAACAGTGGGTGAGCAGTACTTC
NA,TRBJ1-1,TRBV6-5,TRBD1,CASSNRQGTEAFF,TGTGCCAGCAGTAACCGACAGGGCACTGAAGCTTTCTTT
few,TRBJ2-2,TRBV5-4,TRBD2,CASSLGRGSGGAGGELFF,TGTGCCAGCAGCTTGGGTCGGGGTAGCGGGGGGGCCGGCGGGGAGCTGTTTTTT
NA,TRBJ2-2,TRBV10-3,TRBD1,CAISVGGQGNTGELFF,TGTGCCATCAGTGTAGGGGGACAGGGAAACACCGGGGAGCTGTTTTTT
few,TRBJ2-5,TRBV7-9,NA,CASSLSGAEETQYF,TGTGCCAGCAGCTTGTCCGGAGCGGAAGAGACCCAGTACTTC
NA,TRBJ2-7,TRBV11-2,NA,CASGRWGDMMVYF,TGTGCCAGCGGACGATGGGGGGATATGATGGTGTACTTC
NA,TRBJ2-3,TRBV18,NA,CASSRQADHTDTQYF,TGTGCCAGCTCCCGGCAAGCGGACCACACAGATACGCAGTATTTT